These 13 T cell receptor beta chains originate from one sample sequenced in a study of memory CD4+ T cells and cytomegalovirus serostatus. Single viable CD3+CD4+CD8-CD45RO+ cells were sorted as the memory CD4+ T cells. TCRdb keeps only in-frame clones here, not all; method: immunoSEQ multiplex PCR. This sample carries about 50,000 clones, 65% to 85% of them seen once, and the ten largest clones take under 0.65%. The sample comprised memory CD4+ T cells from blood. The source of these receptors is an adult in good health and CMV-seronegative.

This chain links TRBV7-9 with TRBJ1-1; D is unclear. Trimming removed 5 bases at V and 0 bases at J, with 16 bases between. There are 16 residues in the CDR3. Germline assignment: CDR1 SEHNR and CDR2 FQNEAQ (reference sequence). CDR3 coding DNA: TGTGCCAGCAGCCCCCCGAGTAACACCATGAACACTGAAGCTTTCTTT. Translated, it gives CASSPPSNTMNTEAFF.

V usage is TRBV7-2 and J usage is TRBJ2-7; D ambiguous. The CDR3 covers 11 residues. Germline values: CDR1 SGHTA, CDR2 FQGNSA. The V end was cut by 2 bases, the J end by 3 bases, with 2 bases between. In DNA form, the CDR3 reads TGTGCCAGCAGCTTACGCTACGAGCAGTACTTC. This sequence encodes CASSLRYEQYF. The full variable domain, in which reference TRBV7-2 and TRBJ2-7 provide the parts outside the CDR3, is GAGVSQSPSNKVTEKGKDVELRCDPISGHTALYWYRQSLGQGLEFLIYFQGNSAPDKSGLPSDRFSAERTGGSVSTLTIQRTQQEDSAVYLCASSLRYEQYFGPGTRLTVT.

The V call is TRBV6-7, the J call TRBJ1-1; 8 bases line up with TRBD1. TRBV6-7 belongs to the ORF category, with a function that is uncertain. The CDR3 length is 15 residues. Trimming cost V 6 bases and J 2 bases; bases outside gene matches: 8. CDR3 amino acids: CASSRRDRQNTEAFF. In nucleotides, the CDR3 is TGTGCCAGCAGCCGCCGGGACAGGCAAAACACTGAAGCTTTCTTT.

The CDR3 nucleotides read TGTGCCAGCAGCCCGCGGGACAGACTCTACTCTGGGGCCAACGTCCTGACTTTC. The encoded protein is CASSPRDRLYSGANVLTF. The chain carries TRBV7-8 and TRBJ2-6; a weak D match, TRBD1 (7 bases). The CDR3 extends over 18 amino acids. V was shortened by 5 bases and J by 0 bases, with 17 bases between the two germline ends. From germline, CDR1 is SGHVS and CDR2 FQNEAQ.

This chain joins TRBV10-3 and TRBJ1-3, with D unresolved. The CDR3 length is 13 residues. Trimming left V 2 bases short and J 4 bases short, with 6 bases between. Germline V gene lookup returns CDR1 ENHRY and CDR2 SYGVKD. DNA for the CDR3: TGTGCCATCAGTGAGGGAGAGGGAAACACCATATATTTT. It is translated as CAISEGEGNTIYF.

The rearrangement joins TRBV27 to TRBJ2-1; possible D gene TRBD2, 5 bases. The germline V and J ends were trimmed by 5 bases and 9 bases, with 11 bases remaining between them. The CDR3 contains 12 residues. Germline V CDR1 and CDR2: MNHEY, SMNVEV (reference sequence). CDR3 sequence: CASSRNRGEQFF. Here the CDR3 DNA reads TGTGCCAGCAGTCGCAATCGGGGTGAGCAGTTCTTC.

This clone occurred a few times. CDR3 sequence (DNA): TGCGCCAGCAGCGGGGGAGAAAGCGGGGAGACCCAGTACTTC. Translating it yields CASSGGESGETQYF. The V gene is TRBV5-1, the J gene TRBJ2-5, with D perhaps matching TRBD2 (6 bases). This CDR3 contains 14 residues. Germline V gene lookup returns CDR1 SGHRS and CDR2 YFSETQ. The V and J ends lost 4 bases and 5 bases respectively, with 15 bases between them.

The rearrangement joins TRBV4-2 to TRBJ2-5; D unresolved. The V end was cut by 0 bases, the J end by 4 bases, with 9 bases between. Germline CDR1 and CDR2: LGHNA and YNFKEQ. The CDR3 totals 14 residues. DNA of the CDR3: TGTGCCAGCAGCCAAGAGGCTAGAGGAGAGACCCAGTACTTC. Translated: CASSQEARGETQYF.

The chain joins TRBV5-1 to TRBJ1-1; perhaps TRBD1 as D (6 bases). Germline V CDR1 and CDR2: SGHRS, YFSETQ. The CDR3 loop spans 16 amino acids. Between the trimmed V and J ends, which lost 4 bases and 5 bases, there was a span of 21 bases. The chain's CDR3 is CASSLGRGQVETEAFF. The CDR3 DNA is TGCGCCAGCAGCCTGGGGCGGGGGCAGGTAGAAACTGAAGCTTTCTTT.

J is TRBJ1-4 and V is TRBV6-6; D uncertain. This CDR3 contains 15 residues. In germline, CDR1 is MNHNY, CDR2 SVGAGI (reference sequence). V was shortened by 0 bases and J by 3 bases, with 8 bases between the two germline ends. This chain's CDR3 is CASSYSSPPNEKLFF. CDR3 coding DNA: TGTGCCAGCAGTTACTCGAGTCCCCCTAATGAAAAACTGTTTTTT.

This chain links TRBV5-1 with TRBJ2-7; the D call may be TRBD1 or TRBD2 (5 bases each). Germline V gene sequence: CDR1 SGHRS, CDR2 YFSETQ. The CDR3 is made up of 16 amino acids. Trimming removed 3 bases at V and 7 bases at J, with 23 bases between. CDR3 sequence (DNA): TGCGCCAGCAGCTCAAAATTAGCGAGGGGCCTTGGAGAGCAGTACTTC. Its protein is CASSSKLARGLGEQYF.

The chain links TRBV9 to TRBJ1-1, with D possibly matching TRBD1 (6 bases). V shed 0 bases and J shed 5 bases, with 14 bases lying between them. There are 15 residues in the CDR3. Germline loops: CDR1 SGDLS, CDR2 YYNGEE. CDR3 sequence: CASSVVGRGETEAFF. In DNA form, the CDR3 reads TGTGCCAGCAGCGTAGTTGGCAGGGGTGAGACTGAAGCTTTCTTT. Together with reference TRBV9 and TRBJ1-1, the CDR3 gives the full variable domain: DSGVTQTPKHLITATGQRVTLRCSPRSGDLSVYWYQQSLDQGLQFLIQYYNGEERAKGNILERFSAQQFPDLHSELNLSSLELGDSALYFCASSVVGRGETEAFFGQGTRLTVV.

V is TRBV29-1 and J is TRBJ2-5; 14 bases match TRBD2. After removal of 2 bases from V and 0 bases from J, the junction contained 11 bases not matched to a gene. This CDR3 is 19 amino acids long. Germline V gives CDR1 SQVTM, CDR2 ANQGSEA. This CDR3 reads CSVESLRTSGGNNQETQYF. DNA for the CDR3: TGCAGCGTTGAAAGTTTGCGGACTAGCGGGGGGAACAACCAAGAGACCCAGTACTTC.